This is a list of T cell receptor beta chains from one sample in a study of control samples from healthy donors and cancer patients. Clones were read by immunoSEQ multiplex PCR, and TCRdb kept only the in-frame ones, dropping some. The data hold more than 95,000 clones, with more than 75% observed a single time. The sequencing sample was made of blood. The origin of the receptors is a man in his sixties in good health. Each CDR3 is given with its conserved first and last residue. Fields, in order: V gene, clone size, J gene, D gene, CDR3 protein, CDR3 DNA. A D gene is named only where the DNA matches it firmly. Rows may omit the clone size; those that give it use once, few, many or a size class.

TRBV7-2	NA	TRBJ2-2	TRBD1	CASSLLDRASTGELFF	TGTGCCAGCAGCTTACTGGACAGGGCCAGCACCGGGGAGCTGTTTTTT
TRBV13	NA	TRBJ2-3	TRBD2	CASSSSGGSTDTQYF	TGTGCCAGCAGCTCGAGCGGGGGGAGCACAGATACGCAGTATTTT
TRBV5-1	NA	TRBJ2-3	NA	CASSLEPGTYSTDTQYF	TGCGCCAGCAGCTTGGAGCCGGGAACCTATAGCACAGATACGCAGTATTTT
TRBV28	NA	TRBJ1-5	NA	CASSLGLGSTSNQPQHF	TGTGCCAGCAGTTTGGGGTTGGGTAGCACTAGCAATCAGCCCCAGCATTTT
TRBV19	NA	TRBJ1-5	NA	CASSTSWAGNQPQHF	TGTGCCAGTAGTACCAGCTGGGCGGGCAATCAGCCCCAGCATTTT
TRBV24-1	NA	TRBJ1-1	NA	CATSAANTEAFF	TGTGCCACCAGTGCGGCGAACACTGAAGCTTTCTTT
TRBV2	NA	TRBJ2-7	TRBD2	CASSERAGGLLYEQYF	TGTGCCAGCAGTGAGAGGGCGGGGGGGCTATTATACGAGCAGTACTTC
TRBV28	NA	TRBJ2-7	NA	CASSLPGASIYEQYF	TGTGCCAGCAGTTTACCGGGGGCGTCAATCTACGAGCAGTACTTC
TRBV11-2	NA	TRBJ2-7	NA	CASTQTFPGSYEQYF	TGTGCCAGCACCCAGACGTTCCCGGGGTCCTACGAGCAGTACTTC
TRBV14	NA	TRBJ2-7	TRBD1	CASSQRGTGRAEQYF	TGTGCCAGCAGCCAACGGGGGACAGGGAGGGCCGAGCAGTACTTC
TRBV3-1/TRBV3-2	NA	TRBJ1-6	TRBD1	CASSLGQGALSASPLHF	TGTGCCAGCAGCCTAGGACAGGGGGCACTGTCAGCATCACCCCTCCACTTT
TRBV3-1/TRBV3-2	NA	TRBJ2-3	NA	CASSQGLINADTQYF	TGTGCCAGCAGCCAAGGGCTCATAAACGCAGATACGCAGTATTTT
TRBV24-1	NA	TRBJ1-3	NA	CATSDNRQGQGNTIYF	TGTGCCACCAGTGATAACCGGCAGGGGCAAGGAAACACCATATATTTT
TRBV5-1	NA	TRBJ2-3	NA	CASSLSVSGTTDTQYF	TGCGCCAGCAGCTTGTCAGTATCAGGGACCACAGATACGCAGTATTTT
TRBV6-5	few	TRBJ1-5	TRBD1	CASSSTGGVQPQHF	TGTGCCAGCAGTTCGACAGGGGGGGTACAGCCCCAGCATTTT